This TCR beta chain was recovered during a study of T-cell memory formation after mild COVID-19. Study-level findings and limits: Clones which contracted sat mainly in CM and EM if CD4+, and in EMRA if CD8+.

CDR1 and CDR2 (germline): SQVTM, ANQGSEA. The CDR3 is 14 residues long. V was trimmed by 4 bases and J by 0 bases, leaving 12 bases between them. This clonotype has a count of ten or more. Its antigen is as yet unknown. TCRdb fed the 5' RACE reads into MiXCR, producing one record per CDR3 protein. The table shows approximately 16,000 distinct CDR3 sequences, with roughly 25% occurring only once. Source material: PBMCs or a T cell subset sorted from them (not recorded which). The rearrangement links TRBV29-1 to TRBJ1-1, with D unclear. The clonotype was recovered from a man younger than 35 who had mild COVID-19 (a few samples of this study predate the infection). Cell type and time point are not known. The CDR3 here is CSVAEIIMNTEAFF. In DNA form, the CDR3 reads TGCAGCGTTGCGGAGATTATAATGAACACTGAAGCTTTCTTT.